These 31 T cell receptor beta chains were sequenced from one sample in a study of T cell responses to AZD1222 COVID-19 vaccine. TCRdb's copy holds only in-frame clones and misses some; the assay was immunoSEQ multiplex PCR. The sample includes roughly 150,000 clones, about 91% of them seen just once. The sample was peripheral blood, taken on day 0 of AZD1222 vaccination. The receptors derive from an adult in good health.

V and J are TRBV7-2 and TRBJ2-1; D is possibly TRBD1 or TRBD2 (5 bases each). Germline V gene lookup returns CDR1 SGHTA and CDR2 FQGNSA. The CDR3 contains 18 residues. Trimming cost V 3 bases and J 7 bases, with 25 bases left between them. CDR3 region: CASSFTAYGGAEGNEQFF. In nucleotides, the CDR3 is TGTGCCAGCAGCTTCACTGCCTATGGGGGAGCTGAAGGGAATGAGCAGTTCTTC.

This sequence joins TRBV29-1 and TRBJ1-2, with a possible D match to TRBD1 (6 bases). V lost 3 bases and J 7 bases, leaving 18 bases between the germline ends. There are 14 residues in the CDR3. Germline lookup yields CDR1 SQVTM and CDR2 ANQGSEA. The CDR3: CSVERSRGGSGYTF. Here the CDR3 DNA reads TGCAGCGTTGAGAGGTCCAGGGGAGGTAGTGGCTACACCTTC. Combining the CDR3 with reference TRBV29-1 and TRBJ1-2 gives the whole variable domain SAVISQKPSRDICQRGTSLTIQCQVDSQVTMMFWYRQQPGQSLTLIATANQGSEATYESGFVIDKFPISRPNLTFSTLTVSNMSPEDSSIYLCSVERSRGGSGYTFGSGTRLTVV.

V is TRBV21-1 and J is TRBJ1-5. TRBV21-1 is listed as a pseudogene. CDR3 size: 15 residues. CDR3 residues: CASSKERAVSQPQHF. The CDR3 nucleotides are TGTGCCAGCAGCAAAGAGAGGGCAGTCAGCCAGCCCCAGCATTTT.

This clone was detected once. The V call is TRBV19, the J call TRBJ2-7, with TRBD2 matching over 7 bases. V dropped 3 bases and J dropped 7; count of bases not matched to a gene: 3. The CDR3 consists of 12 residues. Germline lookup yields CDR1 LNHDA and CDR2 SQIVND (reference sequence). As DNA, the CDR3 is TGTGCCAGTAGTATTCGGGGGGAAGAGCAGTACTTC. Residues: CASSIRGEEQYF. Supplemented by reference TRBV19 and TRBJ2-7, the full variable domain reads DGGITQSPKYLFRKEGQNVTLSCEQNLNHDAMYWYRQDPGQGLRLIYYSQIVNDFQKGDIAEGYSVSREKKESFPLTVTSAQKNPTAFYLCASSIRGEEQYFGPGTRLTVT.

The chain links TRBV19 to TRBJ2-2, with D possibly matching TRBD1 (6 bases). Germline-derived CDR1 and CDR2 are LNHDA and SQIVND (reference sequence). Between the trimmed V and J ends, which lost 5 bases and 1 base, there was a span of 11 bases. The CDR3 has 15 residues. The CDR3 bases are TGTGCCAGTAGTCCGGGACAATGGAACACCGGGGAGCTGTTTTTT. It codes for CASSPGQWNTGELFF.

The J gene is TRBJ2-3, the V gene TRBV4-2, with 9 positions matching TRBD1. The CDR3 has 18 residues. V shed 4 bases and J 4 bases; nucleotides not matched to a gene: 15. Germline CDR1 is LGHNA and CDR2 is YNFKEQ. The chain's CDR3 is CASSRHLRQGGLADTQYF. The CDR3 DNA sequence: TGTGCCAGCAGCCGACACCTTAGACAGGGGGGCCTCGCAGATACGCAGTATTTT.

The V and J genes are TRBV19 and TRBJ2-1, with 8 bases fitting TRBD2. V shed 0 bases, J shed 4 bases, and the junction held 5 bases outside the gene matches. CDR1 and CDR2 (germline): LNHDA, SQIVND (reference sequence). This CDR3 spans 16 amino acids. The CDR3 nucleotides are TGTGCCAGTAGTATAGAGCGGGGGGCGATATACAATGAGCAGTTCTTC. Protein: CASSIERGAIYNEQFF. The variable domain in full, with the rest retrieved from reference TRBV19 and TRBJ2-1, is DGGITQSPKYLFRKEGQNVTLSCEQNLNHDAMYWYRQDPGQGLRLIYYSQIVNDFQKGDIAEGYSVSREKKESFPLTVTSAQKNPTAFYLCASSIERGAIYNEQFFGPGTRLTVL.

The chain is built from TRBV5-4 and TRBJ2-7; 7 bases line up with TRBD1. Germline CDR1 is SGHNT and CDR2 is YYREEE (reference sequence). J gave up 6 bases and V 3 bases, and 3 bases lay outside the gene matches. CDR3 length equals 12 residues. The CDR3 loop is CASSSDRVEQYF. CDR3 DNA: TGTGCCAGCAGCTCCGACAGGGTCGAGCAGTACTTC.

V is TRBV15 and J is TRBJ2-7, with unresolved D. CDR1 LNHNV and CDR2 YYDKDF come from the germline V gene (reference sequence). The CDR3 consists of 12 residues. Trimming shortened V by 0 bases and J by 4 bases, and 4 bases separated the two germline ends. The CDR3 loop reads CATSRDRYEQYF. The DNA for the CDR3 is TGTGCCACCAGCAGAGATCGGTACGAGCAGTACTTC. Variable domain in full (rest from reference TRBV15 and TRBJ2-7): DAMVIQNPRYQVTQFGKPVTLSCSQTLNHNVMYWYQQKSSQAPKLLFHYYDKDFNNEADTPDNFQSRRPNTSFCFLDIRSPGLGDTAMYLCATSRDRYEQYFGPGTRLTVT.

V and J are TRBV27 and TRBJ1-5, with no clear D. The V end lost 2 bases, the J end lost 0 bases, and 5 bases lay between the germline ends. Germline CDR1 and CDR2: MNHEY and SMNVEV (reference sequence). The CDR3 is 14 amino acids. CDR3 sequence reads: CASSLVPSNQPQHF. The CDR3 nucleotides are TGTGCCAGCAGTTTAGTTCCTAGCAATCAGCCCCAGCATTTT.

The V gene is TRBV14, the J gene TRBJ2-3; D is possibly TRBD1 (6 bases). The V gene's germline CDR1 is SGHDN and CDR2 FVKESK. Trimming stripped 0 bases from V and 1 base from J, with 11 bases between. CDR3 length equals 16 residues. CDR3 region: CASSQDQGWGTDTQYF. CDR3 nucleotide sequence: TGTGCCAGCAGCCAAGATCAGGGGTGGGGCACAGATACGCAGTATTTT. Full variable domain (outside the CDR3, taken from reference TRBV14 and TRBJ2-3): EAGVTQFPSHSVIEKGQTVTLRCDPISGHDNLYWYRRVMGKEIKFLLHFVKESKQDESGMPNNRFLAERTGGTYSTLKVQPAELEDSGVYFCASSQDQGWGTDTQYFGPGTRLTVL.

This clone appeared a single time. The chain recombines TRBV7-2 with TRBJ2-5, with TRBD1 as a possible D gene (5 bases). With 2 bases removed from V and 0 bases from J, the gap between germline ends came to 10 bases. Germline CDR1 and CDR2: SGHTA and FQGNSA. The length of the CDR3 is 15 residues. The CDR3 reads CASSLQSGYQETQYF. The CDR3 DNA reads TGTGCCAGCAGCTTACAATCAGGGTACCAAGAGACCCAGTACTTC.

V usage is TRBV12-3 or TRBV12-4 and J usage is TRBJ2-5; possibly TRBD2 for D (5 bases). This CDR3 has 11 amino acids. V gave up 8 bases and J gave up 4 bases, with 8 bases separating them. The CDR3 DNA is TGTGCCAGCCTCGAGGGAGAGACCCAGTACTTC. Protein sequence: CASLEGETQYF.

The V gene is TRBV4-1, the J gene TRBJ2-1; perhaps TRBD2 as D (6 bases). V gave up 5 bases and J gave up 8 bases, with 25 bases separating them. Germline-derived CDR1 and CDR2 are MGHRA and YSYEKL. The CDR3 is made up of 17 amino acids. The CDR3 loop reads CASSYRSGGGHGDEQFF. In DNA, the CDR3 is TGCGCCAGCAGCTACAGGTCGGGCGGAGGGCACGGGGATGAGCAGTTCTTC.

The V gene is TRBV11-2, the J gene TRBJ1-5, with D unresolved. The V gene's germline CDR1 is SGHAT and CDR2 FQNNGV. The CDR3 covers 14 residues. V dropped 1 base and J dropped 2 bases, with 6 bases sitting between them. CDR3 amino acids: CASSLVGGNQPQHF. In nucleotides, the CDR3 is TGTGCCAGCAGCTTAGTCGGGGGCAATCAGCCCCAGCATTTT.

V is TRBV5-1 and J is TRBJ2-7; TRBD2 aligns across 7 bases. There are 16 residues in the CDR3. Germline V lookup: CDR1 SGHRS, CDR2 YFSETQ. The V gene end was trimmed by 1 base and the J gene end by 1 base; junction bases not matched to a gene: 8. DNA for the CDR3: TGCGCCAGCAGCTTGATGGGTCTAGCGGAATCCTACGAGCAGTACTTC. This encodes CASSLMGLAESYEQYF.

This rearrangement joins TRBV25-1 to TRBJ1-1; D might be TRBD1 (6 bases). Looked up from germline, CDR1 is MGHDK and CDR2 is SYGVNS. The V end lost 3 bases, the J end lost 6 bases, and 11 bases lay between the germline ends. This CDR3 is built from 13 residues. CDR3 region: CASSDRTVAEAFF. DNA of the CDR3: TGTGCCAGCAGTGACCGGACAGTGGCTGAAGCTTTCTTT.

This rearrangement joins TRBV27 to TRBJ1-1; 8 nucleotides agree with TRBD1. This CDR3 has 18 residues. The junction had 15 bases not matched to a gene; V was cut back by 4 bases and J by 2 bases. Per the germline V gene, CDR1 is MNHEY and CDR2 is SMNVEV (reference sequence). CDR3 residues: CASSSPGDRDRGNTEAFF. Written as DNA, the CDR3 is TGTGCCAGCAGTTCACCGGGGGACAGAGACAGGGGTAACACTGAAGCTTTCTTT.

V gene TRBV28 combines with J gene TRBJ1-5; D remains unclear. In germline, CDR1 is MDHEN, CDR2 SYDVKM. V gave up 7 bases and J gave up 2 bases, with 12 bases separating them. The CDR3 is 14 residues long. The CDR3 DNA sequence: TGTGCCAGCACCTTTCGGTCGGGCAATCAGCCCCAGCATTTT. Translating it yields CASTFRSGNQPQHF.

The chain employs TRBV7-2 and TRBJ1-2, with D possibly matching TRBD1 (5 bases). The germline gives CDR1 SGHTA, CDR2 FQGNSA. The length of the CDR3 is 14 residues. Between the trimmed V and J ends, which lost 3 bases and 6 bases, there was a span of 14 bases. CDR3 sequence reads: CASSFTGTVDGYTF. Written as DNA, the CDR3 is TGTGCCAGCAGCTTTACCGGGACGGTCGATGGCTACACCTTC.

The V call is TRBV7-8, the J call TRBJ1-1, with TRBD1 identical over 10 bases. V lost 4 bases to trimming and J lost 5 bases; unmatched junction nucleotides: 4. This CDR3 has 14 amino acids. CDR1 is SGHVS, CDR2 FQNEAQ, per germline. CDR3 amino acids: CASSSTGGRTEAFF. CDR3 bases: TGTGCCAGCAGCTCGACAGGGGGCAGGACTGAAGCTTTCTTT.

This clone was observed a single time. The chain joins TRBV11-2 to TRBJ2-5; D perhaps matches TRBD2 (5 bases). Germline CDR1 and CDR2: SGHAT and FQNNGV. CDR3 length: 15 amino acids. V was shortened by 5 bases and J by 2 bases, with 15 bases between the two germline ends. The DNA for the CDR3 is TGTGCCAGCAGCCCCGGACTCCTGGGGCAAGAGACCCAGTACTTC. Amino acid sequence: CASSPGLLGQETQYF.

This clone was seen a single time. V usage is TRBV24-1 and J usage is TRBJ1-2; D perhaps matches TRBD1 (6 bases). The V gene's germline CDR1 is KGHDR and CDR2 SFDVKD. Trimming stripped 4 bases from V and 8 bases from J, with 13 bases between. This CDR3 region has 13 residues. For the CDR3, the DNA is TGTGCCACCAGTGACTACAGGGCCCAGGGCTACACCTTC. Translation: CATSDYRAQGYTF.

This sequence joins TRBV25-1 and TRBJ2-4; 8 bases align to TRBD1. Germline-derived CDR1 and CDR2 are MGHDK and SYGVNS. The V gene end was trimmed by 6 bases and the J gene end by 4 bases; junction bases not matched to a gene: 5. This CDR3 contains 14 residues. Written as DNA, the CDR3 is TGTGCCAGCAGATTAGGACAGGGAAAAAACATTCAGTACTTC. The encoded protein is CASRLGQGKNIQYF.

This clone is a singleton in its sample. The chain is built from TRBV12-5 and TRBJ2-3; D is perhaps TRBD1 or TRBD2 (7 bases each). The V gene lost 0 bases and the J gene lost 4 bases, with 23 bases spanning the gap. This CDR3 region has 19 residues. Germline CDR1 is LGHNT and CDR2 is FRNRAP. CDR3 region: CASGLVLPLTSTGADTQYF. The CDR3 region has the DNA TGTGCTAGTGGTTTGGTACTCCCATTGACTAGCACAGGGGCAGATACGCAGTATTTT.

This sequence joins TRBV4-3 and TRBJ1-6; no definite D call. This CDR3 comprises 15 residues. Germline CDR1 and CDR2: LGHNA and YSLEER. Trimming took 1 base from V and 7 from J, leaving 11 bases between them. CDR3 in DNA: TGCGCCAGCAGCCAAGTCGTGCGGGCGAATTCACCCCTCCACTTT. Amino acid sequence: CASSQVVRANSPLHF.

V and J are TRBV27 and TRBJ1-3, with TRBD1 matching 7 bases. V gave up 1 base and J gave up 4 bases; unmatched junction bases: 7. The CDR3 runs to 16 residues. Germline loops: CDR1 MNHEY, CDR2 SMNVEV (reference sequence). Here the CDR3 reads CASSLYAGQSGNTIYF. The CDR3 DNA sequence: TGTGCCAGCAGTTTATATGCGGGACAGTCAGGAAACACCATATATTTT.

The genes are TRBV7-2 and TRBJ2-7; D is uncertain. The germline gives CDR1 SGHTA, CDR2 FQGNSA. The CDR3 is made up of 13 amino acids. Trimming took off 2 bases at V and 6 bases at J, with 11 bases between the two ends. The CDR3 spells CASSLSEPLEQYF. The CDR3 nucleotides read TGTGCCAGCAGCTTATCAGAGCCGCTCGAGCAGTACTTC.

This chain uses TRBV29-1 with TRBJ2-3; 8 bases align to TRBD1. Germline V gives CDR1 SQVTM, CDR2 ANQGSEA. Trimming cost V 5 bases and J 4 bases; bases outside gene matches: 5. The CDR3 consists of 13 residues. For the CDR3, the DNA is TGCAGCGTTCAGGACAGGGCAGCAGATACGCAGTATTTT. It is translated as CSVQDRAADTQYF.

J is TRBJ1-2 and V is TRBV4-3, with 8 bases fitting TRBD1. CDR1 and CDR2 (germline): LGHNA, YSLEER. J gave up 3 bases and V 0 bases, and 6 bases lay outside the gene matches. This CDR3 region has 16 residues. The CDR3 DNA is TGCGCCAGCAGCCAAGATACGGACAGGGAACACTATGGCTACACCTTC. Protein: CASSQDTDREHYGYTF.

This rearrangement joins TRBV3-1 (or the pseudogene TRBV3-2) to TRBJ2-7, with 8 positions matching TRBD2. The V gene's germline CDR1 is LGHDT and CDR2 YNNKEL (reference sequence). CDR3 length: 15 residues. The V and J ends lost 5 bases and 2 bases, in that order; junction bases with no gene match: 8. The CDR3 loop reads CASSSVPGGTYEQYF. CDR3 in DNA: TGTGCCAGCAGCTCAGTTCCGGGAGGGACCTACGAGCAGTACTTC.